This TCR beta chain was found in a study of blood T cell repertoires in COVID-19. Sequenced by immunoSEQ multiplex PCR; TCRdb stores in-frame clones only, minus some. The table records fewer than 250,000 clones, 89% of them present only once. Germline-derived CDR1 and CDR2 are SGHRS and YFSETQ. This CDR3 contains 15 residues. Trimming left V 1 base short and J 3 bases short, with 13 bases between. Material: peripheral blood. The J gene is TRBJ1-2, the V gene TRBV5-1; D is perhaps TRBD1 (6 bases). This clonotype originated in a woman in her 40s with acute or convalescent COVID-19. The CDR3 here is CASSLNLAGDYGYTF. The CDR3 DNA follows: TGCGCCAGCAGCTTGAATCTCGCAGGGGACTATGGCTACACCTTC.